Given below is one T cell receptor (beta chain) in context. Its cognate antigen is unknown. The entry originates in a study of T cell responses to AZD1222 COVID-19 vaccine. The overall study: Some second doses came at about 4 weeks and others at about 12 weeks; these were pooled.

TCRdb's table, derived via immunoSEQ multiplex PCR, lists solely in-frame clones and lacks some. The repertoire consists of 120,000 to 150,000 clones, with around 88% occurring once and the leading ten covering roughly 2.1%. The CDR3 length is 12 residues. Germline V gene sequence: CDR1 MNHEY, CDR2 SMNVEV (reference sequence). The V end lost 6 bases, the J end lost 6 bases, and 11 bases lay between the germline ends. Study-wide results and caveats: The donors showed a predominance of white British ancestry and of females, with possible underestimation of clonal diversity.

J is TRBJ1-2 and V is TRBV27, with D possibly being TRBD1 (5 bases). The sequencing used peripheral blood, collected on day 0 of AZD1222 vaccination. The clonotype was recovered from an adult in good health. CDR3 nucleotide sequence: TGTGCCAGCAGGACCGACAGAGATGGCTACACCTTC. It is translated as CASRTDRDGYTF.